This T cell receptor beta chain was profiled in a study of blood T cell repertoires in COVID-19. CDR3 size: 17 residues. The germline gives CDR1 LNHNV, CDR2 YYDKDF (reference sequence). V lost 5 bases and J lost 8; bases outside the gene matches: 15. All enrollees were about 18 to 90 years old and from about 25 US areas. Participants' own reports of clinical history determined their cohort assignment. Each recovered donor of Cohort 3 presented with two negative PCRs, clearance, or symptom resolution. This clone was detected once. Original analysis: Cell counts per sample came from amplifying reference gene primers. This table comes from immunoSEQ multiplex PCR, and its TCRdb copy is limited to in-frame clones, with some not included. D and trimming come from the DNA, and the V and J calls and clone size come from that table. Of about 200,000 clones detected, roughly 80% appear once; the ten largest clones hold approximately 7.9%.

What was sequenced was PBMCs or T cells enriched from blood (not recorded which). This sequence joins TRBV15 and TRBJ1-4, with 9 bases fitting TRBD1. This clonotype was obtained from a man aged 35 to 55 who had recovered from COVID-19. The CDR3 sequence: CATSPPKKGQGDEKLFF. Here the CDR3 DNA reads TGTGCCACCAGCCCACCGAAGAAGGGACAGGGCGACGAAAAACTGTTTTTT.